These 16 T cell receptor beta chains originate from one sample sequenced in a study of cytomegalovirus exposure and HLA in healthy donors. Amplification used 60 Vbeta primers and 13 Jbeta primers. The assay was immunoSEQ multiplex PCR, and TCRdb's table has in-frame clones only and misses some. The data contain about 140,000 clones, roughly 82% of them singletons. Sequenced sample: PBMCs. The source is a man aged 18 to 29 in good health and CMV-seropositive.

This rearrangement joins TRBV5-1 to TRBJ2-7, with 8 nucleotides matching TRBD2. V was clipped by 4 bases and J by 7 bases; unmatched bases: 19. Germline V gene sequence: CDR1 SGHRS, CDR2 YFSETQ. This CDR3 has 17 residues. CDR3 in DNA: TGCGCCAGCAGCCAACAACCACCTAGCGGGCCTATGGAAGAGCAGTACTTC. This encodes CASSQQPPSGPMEEQYF.

The chain joins TRBV28 to TRBJ1-1, with a weak D call TRBD1 (5 bases). The germline gives CDR1 MDHEN, CDR2 SYDVKM. V shed 6 bases and J shed 1 base, with 12 bases lying between them. The CDR3 runs to 14 residues. In DNA, the CDR3 is TGTGCCAGCAGGGGTACAGGATCGAACACTGAAGCTTTCTTT. This encodes CASRGTGSNTEAFF.

The chain uses TRBV9 and TRBJ2-1; 12 bases are shared with TRBD2. This CDR3 comprises 21 residues. Per the germline V gene, CDR1 is SGDLS and CDR2 is YYNGEE. After removal of 1 base from V and 0 bases from J, the junction contained 14 bases not matched to a gene. CDR3 residues: CASSVTLTSGSLLSSYNEQFF. DNA for the CDR3: TGTGCCAGCAGCGTAACCCTGACTAGCGGGAGCCTATTGAGCTCCTACAATGAGCAGTTCTTC.

The gene calls are TRBV5-8 and TRBJ1-1; D gene uncertain. The germline gives CDR1 SGHTS, CDR2 YDEGEE. The CDR3 extends over 11 amino acids. Trimming shortened V by 4 bases and J by 5 bases, and 6 bases separated the two germline ends. In nucleotides, the CDR3 is TGTGCCAGCAGCACAATAACTGAAGCTTTCTTT. It translates to CASSTITEAFF. Based on the CDR3 plus reference TRBV5-8 and TRBJ1-1, the full variable domain is EAGVTQSPTHLIKTRGQQATLRCSPISGHTSVYWYQQALGLGLQFLLWYDEGEERNRGNFPPRFSGRQFPNYSSELNVNALELEDSALYLCASSTITEAFFGQGTRLTVV.

The chain couples TRBV6-5 to TRBJ1-2; 12 nucleotides line up with TRBD1. Germline CDR1 reads MNHEY; CDR2 reads SVGAGI. CDR3 length equals 15 residues. Trimming removed 0 bases from V and 7 bases from J; junction bases left unmatched: 3. The DNA of the CDR3 is TGTGCCAGCAGTTACTCTCCGGGACAGGGGGCTGGCTACACCTTC. It encodes CASSYSPGQGAGYTF.

The chain carries TRBV29-1 and TRBJ2-1, with TRBD1 matching 7 bases. CDR1 and CDR2 (germline): SQVTM, ANQGSEA. The CDR3 contains 11 residues. With V trimmed by 6 bases and J by 7 bases, 3 bases remained unmatched. Here the CDR3 reads CSVPRGNEQFF. CDR3 coding DNA: TGCAGCGTCCCCAGGGGGAATGAGCAGTTCTTC.

The V call is TRBV2, the J call TRBJ2-1; weak D call: TRBD2 (5 bases). The V and J ends lost 3 bases and 7 bases respectively, with 13 bases between them. Per the germline V gene, CDR1 is SNHLY and CDR2 is FYNNEI. CDR3 length: 14 amino acids. CDR3 coding DNA: TGTGCCAGCAGTGACTCGGCTAGAGGGAATGAGCAGTTCTTC. The encoded protein is CASSDSARGNEQFF.

This clone was counted between two and nine times. The V and J genes are TRBV29-1 and TRBJ2-2; D perhaps matches TRBD2 (5 bases). Germline values: CDR1 SQVTM, CDR2 ANQGSEA. V was trimmed by 4 bases and J by 0 bases, leaving 9 bases between them. This CDR3 comprises 14 residues. CDR3 amino acids: CSVGVDSNTGELFF. CDR3 bases: TGCAGCGTTGGGGTGGACTCGAACACCGGGGAGCTGTTTTTT.

The V gene is TRBV28, the J gene TRBJ2-5; 7 nucleotides align to TRBD1. The CDR3 is 13 residues long. Germline values: CDR1 MDHEN, CDR2 SYDVKM. The junction had 1 base not matched to a gene; V was cut back by 4 bases and J by 2 bases. The CDR3, as DNA: TGTGCCAGCAGTTCGGGACAGCAAGAGACCCAGTACTTC. Protein sequence: CASSSGQQETQYF.

The chain carries TRBV28 and TRBJ1-2; no definite D call. The V end was cut by 9 bases, the J end by 11 bases, with 22 bases between. CDR1 and CDR2 from the germline V gene are MDHEN and SYDVKM. The CDR3 is 13 residues long. The CDR3 nucleotides read TGTGCCAGTGGATCGGGGTTTTCAGGAGGATACACCTTC. It yields the protein CASGSGFSGGYTF.

The V and J genes are TRBV10-3 and TRBJ2-1; weak D call: TRBD2 (5 bases). V gave up 6 bases and J gave up 7 bases, with 10 bases separating them. CDR3 size: 12 residues. Germline assignment: CDR1 ENHRY and CDR2 SYGVKD. The CDR3 DNA is TGTGCCATCAGCGGGATGAATAATGAGCAGTTCTTC. It specifies CAISGMNNEQFF.

The chain links TRBV5-5 to TRBJ1-2; D perhaps matches TRBD1 (6 bases). The CDR3 consists of 14 residues. Germline loops: CDR1 SGHKS, CDR2 YYEKEE (reference sequence). V was shortened by 5 bases and J by 8 bases, with 19 bases between the two germline ends. This CDR3 is CASRITDSGYGYTF. In nucleotides, the CDR3 is TGTGCCAGCAGAATTACGGACAGCGGATACGGCTACACCTTC.

The chain joins TRBV5-1 to TRBJ2-3; perhaps TRBD1 as D (5 bases). The CDR3 is made up of 15 amino acids. Germline V gives CDR1 SGHRS, CDR2 YFSETQ. The V and J ends lost 0 bases and 0 bases respectively, with 8 bases between them. The CDR3 here is CASSLVGQSTDTQYF. The CDR3 DNA follows: TGCGCCAGCAGCTTGGTTGGACAAAGCACAGATACGCAGTATTTT.

The rearrangement uses TRBV6-5 and TRBJ2-7; D is possibly TRBD2 (5 bases). Germline loops: CDR1 MNHEY, CDR2 SVGAGI. CDR3 length: 15 residues. V was clipped by 7 bases and J by 0 bases, with 16 bases between them. CDR3 bases: TGTGCCAGCACCAGAAACCCGGCGGGCTCCTACGAGCAGTACTTC. It codes for CASTRNPAGSYEQYF.

This clone was counted a few times. The rearrangement links TRBV4-1 to TRBJ2-7, with D possibly matching TRBD2 (6 bases). This CDR3 has 14 amino acids. CDR1 is MGHRA and CDR2 is YSYEKL in the germline V gene. Trimming stripped 5 bases from V and 2 bases from J, with 13 bases between. The CDR3 nucleotides read TGCGCCAGCAGCGAAATAGCGGCACCCTACGAGCAGTACTTC. This gives the protein CASSEIAAPYEQYF.

The chain joins TRBV25-1 to TRBJ2-5, with 8 bases that match TRBD2. The CDR3 totals 12 residues. The junction had 10 bases not matched to a gene; V was cut back by 5 bases and J by 14 bases. Germline V gives CDR1 MGHDK, CDR2 SYGVNS. The CDR3 DNA sequence: TGTGCCAGCAGTCATCCGGGACTAGAAACATACTTC. Encoded protein: CASSHPGLETYF.